This T cell receptor (beta chain) comes out of a study of blood T cell repertoires in COVID-19. Study overall: Samples representing acute and convalescent COVID-19 were sourced from the United States, Italy and Spain. T cells, B-cell-depleted T cells, or PBMCs provided the cDNA or gDNA that served as material.

The ends lost 1 base at V and 13 bases at J; junction bases unmatched: 7. The germline V gene encodes CDR1 LGHNA and CDR2 YNFKEQ. The CDR3 contains 13 residues. In the authors' methods: How many nucleated cells were present was estimated from reference gene primer amplification. Libraries were prepared by immunoSEQ multiplex PCR; TCRdb keeps only in-frame clonotypes and omits some of them. Clonal size and the V and J genes are those of that table, whereas D and trimming came from the DNA. Of just under 300,000 clones in the sample, roughly 86% were seen once. Source material: peripheral blood. The sequence was obtained from a man between 65 and 85 years old with acute or convalescent COVID-19. The V call is TRBV4-2, the J call TRBJ2-1; TRBD2 agrees at 7 bases. This chain's CDR3 is CASSQVGREIQFF. CDR3 in DNA: TGTGCCAGCAGCCAAGTCGGGCGGGAGATCCAGTTCTTC.